The next 28 T cell receptor beta chains were all read from a single sample in a study of beta chain features in type 1 diabetes. Every bit of the isolated RNA underwent reverse transcription, so sequencing read expressed TCRB transcripts. Produced via immunoSEQ multiplex PCR; TCRdb's table is partial and in-frame only. In the table there are some 150,000 clones, 11% of which are singletons. Material for sequencing was central memory CD4+ T cells from blood. The receptors originated from a man younger than 30 in good health.

The chain couples TRBV5-1 to TRBJ2-3; D may be TRBD1 or TRBD2 (5 bases each). Looked up from germline, CDR1 is SGHRS and CDR2 is YFSETQ. The V gene lost 0 bases and the J gene lost 2 bases, with 10 bases spanning the gap. This CDR3 is built from 15 residues. The CDR3 loop is CASSLGKGPTDTQYF. The CDR3, as DNA: TGCGCCAGCAGCTTGGGCAAGGGACCCACAGATACGCAGTATTTT.

This chain joins TRBV4-2 and TRBJ1-4; 8 bases line up with TRBD1. V lost 6 bases to trimming and J lost 8 bases; unmatched junction nucleotides: 11. Germline V gene data show CDR1 as LGHNA and CDR2 as YNFKEQ. The CDR3 has 15 residues. The CDR3 spells CASRYRGGQGEKLFF. The CDR3 DNA reads as TGTGCCAGCAGGTACAGGGGCGGACAGGGAGAAAAACTGTTTTTT.

The sample holds a few counts of this clone. V and J are TRBV11-2 and TRBJ2-5; D gene uncertain. Looked up from germline, CDR1 is SGHAT and CDR2 is FQNNGV. V shed 5 bases and J shed 4 bases, with 2 bases lying between them. The CDR3 loop spans 10 amino acids. This chain's CDR3 is CASSTETQYF. The DNA of the CDR3 is TGTGCCAGCAGCACAGAGACCCAGTACTTC.

CDR3 protein: CASSLGQVYNQPQHF. In nucleotides, the CDR3 is TGTGCCAGCAGTTTGGGACAGGTGTACAATCAGCCCCAGCATTTT. The chain has TRBV28 and TRBJ1-5; 8 nucleotides agree with TRBD1. The germline V gene has CDR1 MDHEN and CDR2 SYDVKM. With V trimmed by 3 bases and J by 3 bases, 4 bases remained unmatched. This CDR3 region has 15 residues.

In this sample, this clone turned up a few times. Other nucleotide sequences from this sample produce the same CDR3. The V and J genes are TRBV14 and TRBJ1-1, with D perhaps TRBD1 (6 bases). CDR3 length: 13 residues. The V gene lost 0 bases and the J gene lost 5 bases, with 7 bases spanning the gap. Germline CDR1 and CDR2: SGHDN and FVKESK. CDR3 loop: CASSQDRGTEAFF. The CDR3, as DNA: TGTGCCAGCAGCCAAGACAGGGGAACTGAAGCTTTCTTT.

There are a few counts of this clone. The chain combines TRBV29-1 with TRBJ2-1; D gene ambiguous. Germline V gene lookup returns CDR1 SQVTM and CDR2 ANQGSEA. The CDR3 has 14 residues. Trimming took 7 bases from V and 5 from J, leaving 18 bases between them. Written as DNA, the CDR3 is TGCAGCGGAGATGTGGTAGGGCGACACAATGAGCAGTTCTTC. Translating it yields CSGDVVGRHNEQFF.

This clone was seen only a few times. The chain combines TRBV29-1 with TRBJ2-3; TRBD1 or TRBD2 may be the D gene (5 bases each). V lost 4 bases and J lost 1, with 15 bases in between. This CDR3 is 15 amino acids long. Germline V lookup: CDR1 SQVTM, CDR2 ANQGSEA. CDR3: CSVGSVGGGTDTQYF. In DNA, the CDR3 is TGCAGCGTTGGGAGCGTTGGGGGAGGCACAGATACGCAGTATTTT.

This clone showed up just a few times. The rearrangement links TRBV7-2 to TRBJ2-2; D gene unclear. The V gene lost 1 base and the J gene lost 7 bases, with 10 bases spanning the gap. The length of the CDR3 is 14 residues. The germline V gene encodes CDR1 SGHTA and CDR2 FQGNSA. CDR3 amino acids: CASSLEQRSGELFF. The DNA for the CDR3 is TGTGCCAGCAGCTTAGAACAGAGGAGCGGGGAGCTGTTTTTT.

The sample holds many counts of this clone. The genes are TRBV7-9 and TRBJ1-1; no clear D. Germline V gives CDR1 SEHNR, CDR2 FQNEAQ (reference sequence). V was clipped by 5 bases and J by 1 base, with 17 bases between them. This CDR3 region has 16 residues. The CDR3 is CASSPQSIRRNTEAFF. The CDR3 DNA is TGTGCCAGCAGCCCACAATCTATCAGACGGAACACTGAAGCTTTCTTT.

This clone was picked up a small number of times. The gene calls are TRBV7-2 and TRBJ2-7; D unclear. The CDR3 extends over 13 amino acids. The germline gives CDR1 SGHTA, CDR2 FQGNSA. Trimming took 3 bases from V and 5 from J, leaving 11 bases between them. As DNA, the CDR3 is TGTGCCAGCAGCTTTCAACAGCTCCACGAGCAGTACTTC. Encoded protein: CASSFQQLHEQYF. Based on the CDR3 plus reference TRBV7-2 and TRBJ2-7, the full variable domain is GAGVSQSPSNKVTEKGKDVELRCDPISGHTALYWYRQSLGQGLEFLIYFQGNSAPDKSGLPSDRFSAERTGGSVSTLTIQRTQQEDSAVYLCASSFQQLHEQYFGPGTRLTVT.

This clone was detected only a few times. The chain combines TRBV7-9 with TRBJ2-3; perhaps TRBD1 as D (5 bases). CDR3 length: 16 residues. Germline lookup yields CDR1 SEHNR and CDR2 FQNEAQ (reference sequence). Trimming left V 3 bases short and J 2 bases short, with 15 bases between. This CDR3 is CASSFGPNRNTDTQYF. The CDR3 DNA is TGTGCCAGCAGCTTCGGCCCAAACAGGAACACAGATACGCAGTATTTT.

In its sample, this clone was seen many times. J is TRBJ1-5 and V is TRBV7-2; TRBD1 might be the D (6 bases). This CDR3 contains 14 residues. V gave up 4 bases and J gave up 2 bases, with 9 bases separating them. Per germline, CDR1 SGHTA and CDR2 FQGNSA. Here the CDR3 reads CASSSRQGNQPQHF. The CDR3 DNA reads as TGTGCCAGCAGCTCGCGACAGGGCAATCAGCCCCAGCATTTT.

The rearrangement joins TRBV5-6 to TRBJ1-5; a weak D match, TRBD1 (5 bases). Deletions cut 4 bases from V and 5 bases from J, with 13 bases between. The CDR3 is 14 residues long. The germline CDR1 and CDR2 sequences are SGHDT and YYEEEE. As DNA, the CDR3 is TGTGCCAGCAGCCTGGGGACGCCCGATCAGCCCCAGCATTTT. It specifies CASSLGTPDQPQHF.

This clone was seen only a few times. The rearrangement uses TRBV10-3 and TRBJ2-7; D may be TRBD2 (5 bases). There are 10 residues in the CDR3. Germline V lookup: CDR1 ENHRY, CDR2 SYGVKD. The V gene lost 9 bases and the J gene lost 8 bases, with 11 bases spanning the gap. The CDR3 DNA reads as TGTGCCATTGGACCGGGGAAGCAGTACTTC. Amino acid sequence: CAIGPGKQYF.

This clone was seen only once. One end of the junction is discordant with germline, which a read error may explain. J is TRBJ2-5 and V is TRBV10-3, with unresolved D. The germline V gene has CDR1 ENHRY and CDR2 SYGVKD. This CDR3 is 14 amino acids long. The CDR3 loop reads CASSVPGSRETQYF. The CDR3 DNA is TGTGCCAGCAGTGTTCCCGGGTCGAGGGAGACCCAGTACTTC.

This sequence joins TRBV2 and TRBJ1-4; D unresolved. The germline V and J ends were trimmed by 5 bases and 0 bases, with 10 bases remaining between them. CDR3 size: 15 residues. Germline V gives CDR1 SNHLY, CDR2 FYNNEI. Here the CDR3 reads CASSYRRTTNEKLFF. For the CDR3, the DNA is TGTGCCAGCAGTTATCGAAGGACAACTAATGAAAAACTGTTTTTT.

This rearrangement joins TRBV30 to TRBJ2-2; the D is unclear. There are 13 residues in the CDR3. CDR1 is GTSNPN, CDR2 SVGIG, per germline (reference sequence). The V gene lost 7 bases and the J gene lost 4 bases, with 13 bases spanning the gap. The CDR3 loop is CASNSDLTGELFF. For the CDR3, the DNA is TGTGCCTCCAACTCGGACCTCACCGGGGAGCTGTTTTTT.

The chain has TRBV10-3 and TRBJ2-5; no clear D. The germline V gene has CDR1 ENHRY and CDR2 SYGVKD. V gave up 4 bases and J gave up 2 bases, with 5 bases separating them. The CDR3 consists of 12 residues. CDR3 loop: CAISVVQETQYF. CDR3 nucleotide sequence: TGTGCCATCAGTGTGGTACAAGAGACCCAGTACTTC.

The chain combines TRBV14 with TRBJ2-1; 11 bases line up with TRBD2. The CDR3 totals 14 residues. V trimming: 0 bases; J trimming: 13 bases; junction bases outside the gene matches: 5. Germline V gene data show CDR1 as SGHDN and CDR2 as FVKESK. CDR3 nucleotide sequence: TGTGCCAGCAGCCAAGATTGGACTAGCGGGCATCAGTTCTTC. It encodes CASSQDWTSGHQFF.

This clone was observed a few times. This chain uses TRBV7-2 with TRBJ1-1; D may be TRBD1 (6 bases). Germline CDR1 SGHTA, CDR2 FQGNSA. The CDR3 extends over 15 amino acids. Trimming cost V 2 bases and J 5 bases, with 15 bases left between them. The CDR3 sequence is CASSLTPGARTEAFF. The CDR3 DNA follows: TGTGCCAGCAGCTTAACCCCGGGGGCAAGAACTGAAGCTTTCTTT.

This clone has just a few counts. The chain has TRBV20-1 and TRBJ2-7; the D gene is possibly TRBD1 (6 bases). V was pared by 7 bases and J by 3 bases, with 10 bases between. This CDR3 contains 11 residues. The V gene's germline CDR1 is DFQATT and CDR2 SNEGSKA (reference sequence). This chain's CDR3 is CSEGDNYEQYF. The CDR3, as DNA: TGCAGTGAAGGGGACAACTACGAGCAGTACTTC.

The chain carries TRBV11-1 and TRBJ1-4; 11 bases fit TRBD1. The CDR3 runs 15 residues. The J segment lost 7 bases and the V segment lost 4 bases, leaving 5 bases of the junction unmatched. Germline V gene data show CDR1 as SGHAT and CDR2 as FQDESV (reference sequence). In DNA form, the CDR3 reads TGTGCCAGCAGCTCAAAGGACAGGGGGCCTGAAAAACTGTTTTTT. Protein sequence: CASSSKDRGPEKLFF.

This clone was seen more than once but under ten times. The same CDR3 arises from other DNA sequences in this sample as well. The rearrangement links TRBV10-3 to TRBJ2-7; no clear D. Germline CDR1 is ENHRY and CDR2 is SYGVKD. V was cut by 4 bases and J by 0 bases, with 1 base left in between. This CDR3 comprises 11 residues. The CDR3 sequence: CAISGSYEQYF. The DNA of the CDR3 is TGTGCCATCAGTGGCTCCTACGAGCAGTACTTC.

Worth noting for this clone: A read error may be the cause here, since a much bigger clone is one base away. This chain joins TRBV5-8 and TRBJ1-5; D not resolved. The ends were cut back, 0 bases at V and 4 bases at J, with 5 bases in the middle. Looked up from germline, CDR1 is SGHTS and CDR2 is YDEGEE. This CDR3 has 13 residues. This chain's CDR3 is CASSLDRNQPQHF. The CDR3 coding sequence is TGTGCCAGCAGCTTGGATAGGAATCAGCCCCAGCATTTT.

This clone has at least ten counts. The chain recombines TRBV2 with TRBJ2-7; the match to TRBD1 covers 8 bases. V trimming: 6 bases; J trimming: 2 bases; junction bases outside the gene matches: 6. Germline V gene data show CDR1 as SNHLY and CDR2 as FYNNEI. CDR3 length equals 14 residues. The CDR3 DNA is TGTGCCAGCAGCCAGGACAGGGTGGCCTACGAGCAGTACTTC. It codes for CASSQDRVAYEQYF.

This clone was seen at least ten times. The rearrangement links TRBV2 to TRBJ2-1, with 11 bases fitting TRBD2. From germline, CDR1 is SNHLY and CDR2 FYNNEI. The CDR3 runs 16 residues. Germline trimming cut 4 bases from V and 5 bases from J; bases unmatched to any gene: 7. This chain's CDR3 is CASSGTGLAVNNEQFF. Here the CDR3 DNA reads TGTGCCAGCAGTGGGACGGGACTAGCGGTCAACAATGAGCAGTTCTTC.

This clone was detected a few times. Other DNA sequences within the sample encode an identical CDR3. This chain joins TRBV29-1 and TRBJ1-1; D possibly corresponds to TRBD1 (6 bases). Germline V lookup: CDR1 SQVTM, CDR2 ANQGSEA. Trimming left V 2 bases short and J 0 bases short, with 7 bases between. This CDR3 has 13 residues. Here the CDR3 DNA reads TGCAGCGTTGAAAGGGGGATGAACACTGAAGCTTTCTTT. It yields the protein CSVERGMNTEAFF.

This clone has a handful of counts. The V and J genes are TRBV29-1 and TRBJ2-3; perhaps TRBD2 as D (5 bases). CDR3 length equals 13 residues. The V end lost 7 bases, the J end lost 2 bases, and 13 bases lay between the germline ends. Germline V gene lookup returns CDR1 SQVTM and CDR2 ANQGSEA. CDR3 coding DNA: TGCAGCGCCTCGAGGGATTTCACAGATACGCAGTATTTT. Its translation is CSASRDFTDTQYF.